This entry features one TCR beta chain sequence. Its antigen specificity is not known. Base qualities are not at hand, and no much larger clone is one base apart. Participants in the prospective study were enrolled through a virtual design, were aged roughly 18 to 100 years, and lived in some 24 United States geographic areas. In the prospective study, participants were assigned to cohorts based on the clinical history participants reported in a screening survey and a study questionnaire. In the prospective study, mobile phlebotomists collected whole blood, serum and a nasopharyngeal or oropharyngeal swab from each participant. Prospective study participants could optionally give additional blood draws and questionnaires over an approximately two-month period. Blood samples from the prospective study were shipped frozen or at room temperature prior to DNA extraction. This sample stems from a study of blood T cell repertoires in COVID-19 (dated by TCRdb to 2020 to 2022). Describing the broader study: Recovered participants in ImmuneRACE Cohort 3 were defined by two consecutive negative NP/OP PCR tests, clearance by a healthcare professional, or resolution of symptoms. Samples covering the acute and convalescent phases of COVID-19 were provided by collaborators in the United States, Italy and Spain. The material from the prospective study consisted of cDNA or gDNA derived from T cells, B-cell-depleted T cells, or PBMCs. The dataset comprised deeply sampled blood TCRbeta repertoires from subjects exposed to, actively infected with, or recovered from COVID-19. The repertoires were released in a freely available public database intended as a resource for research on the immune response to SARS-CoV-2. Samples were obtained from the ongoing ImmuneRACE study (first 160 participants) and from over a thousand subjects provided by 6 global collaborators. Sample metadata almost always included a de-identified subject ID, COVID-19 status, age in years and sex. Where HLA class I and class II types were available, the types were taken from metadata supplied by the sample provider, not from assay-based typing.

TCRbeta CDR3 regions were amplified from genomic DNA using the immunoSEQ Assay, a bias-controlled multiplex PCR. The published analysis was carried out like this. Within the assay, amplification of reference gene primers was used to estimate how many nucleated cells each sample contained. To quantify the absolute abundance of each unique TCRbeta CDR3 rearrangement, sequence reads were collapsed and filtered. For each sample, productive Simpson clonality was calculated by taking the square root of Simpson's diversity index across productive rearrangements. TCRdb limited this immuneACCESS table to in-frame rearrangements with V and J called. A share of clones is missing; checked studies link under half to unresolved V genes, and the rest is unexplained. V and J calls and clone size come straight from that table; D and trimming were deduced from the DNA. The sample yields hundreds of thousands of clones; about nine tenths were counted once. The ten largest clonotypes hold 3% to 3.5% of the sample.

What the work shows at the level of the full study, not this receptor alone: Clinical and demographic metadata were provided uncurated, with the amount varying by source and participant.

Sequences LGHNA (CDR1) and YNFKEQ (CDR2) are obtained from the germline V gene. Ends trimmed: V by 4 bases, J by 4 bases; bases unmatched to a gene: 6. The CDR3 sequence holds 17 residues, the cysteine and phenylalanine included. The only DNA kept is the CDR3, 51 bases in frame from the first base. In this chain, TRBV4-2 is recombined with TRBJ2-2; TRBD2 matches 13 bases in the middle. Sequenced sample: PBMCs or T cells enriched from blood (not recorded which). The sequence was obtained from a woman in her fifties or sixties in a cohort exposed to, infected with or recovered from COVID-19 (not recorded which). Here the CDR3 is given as CASSLGLAGVGTGELFF. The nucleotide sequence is TGTGCCAGCAGCCTTGGACTAGCGGGGGTCGGCACCGGGGAGCTGTTTTTT.